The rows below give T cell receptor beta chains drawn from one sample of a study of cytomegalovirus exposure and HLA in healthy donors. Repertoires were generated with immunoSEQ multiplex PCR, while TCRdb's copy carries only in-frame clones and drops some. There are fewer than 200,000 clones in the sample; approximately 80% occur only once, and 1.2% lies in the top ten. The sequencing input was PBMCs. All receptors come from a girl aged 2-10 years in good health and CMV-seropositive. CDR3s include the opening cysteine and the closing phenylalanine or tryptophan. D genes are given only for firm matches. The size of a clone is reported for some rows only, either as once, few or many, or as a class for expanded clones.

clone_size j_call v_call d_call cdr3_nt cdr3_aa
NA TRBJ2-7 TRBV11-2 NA TGTGCCAGCAGCTCCAACCGACAGCCCTACAGCTCCTACGAGCAGTACTTC CASSSNRQPYSSYEQYF
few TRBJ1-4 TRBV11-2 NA TGTGCCAGCAGCTTAGCGGTTGGAAAACTGTTTTTT CASSLAVGKLFF
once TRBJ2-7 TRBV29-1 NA TGCAGCGCCCACGAGGTAAACTCCTACGAGCAGTACTTC CSAHEVNSYEQYF
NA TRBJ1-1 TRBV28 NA TGTGCCAGCAGTTTTCGCGGGGGGCTGGGCACTGAAGCTTTCTTT CASSFRGGLGTEAFF
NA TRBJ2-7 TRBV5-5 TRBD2 TGTGCCAGCAGCCCCGTACTAGCGGCTGGACCCTACGAGCAGTACTTC CASSPVLAAGPYEQYF
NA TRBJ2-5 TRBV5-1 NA TGCGCCAGCAGCTTGGCAGGAGGGAATAGTGAGACCCAGTACTTC CASSLAGGNSETQYF
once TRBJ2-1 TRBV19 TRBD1 TGTGCCAGTAGTATGGGACAGGGATGGAATGAGCAGTTCTTC CASSMGQGWNEQFF
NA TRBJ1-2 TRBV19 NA TGTGCCGTTGAACTTAACTATGGCTACACCTTC CAVELNYGYTF
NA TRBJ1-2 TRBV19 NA TGTGCCGCATCCCTGGGCCAGAACTATGGCTACACCTTC CAASLGQNYGYTF
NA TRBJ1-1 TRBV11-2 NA TGTGCCAGCAGCCGCAGGGGAGATGGCACTGAAGCTTTCTTT CASSRRGDGTEAFF
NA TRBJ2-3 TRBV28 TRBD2 TGTGCCAGCAGTACCCCTAGCGGGATCTTTCCGGATACGCAGTATTTT CASSTPSGIFPDTQYF
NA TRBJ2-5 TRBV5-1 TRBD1 TGCGCCAGCAGCTTGGGACAGGGGTTTGGAGAGACCCAGTACTTC CASSLGQGFGETQYF
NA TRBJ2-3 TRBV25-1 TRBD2 TGTGCCAGCAAGGCGGGGAGGGACCCACGCACAGATACGCAGTATTTT CASKAGRDPRTDTQYF
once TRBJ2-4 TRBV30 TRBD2 TGTGCCTGGAGTAGGCTAGCGGGAGACCTCCTAGCCAAAAACATTCAGTACTTC CAWSRLAGDLLAKNIQYF
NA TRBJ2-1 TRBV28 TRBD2 TGTGCCATTGGTCTAGCGGGAGAGGGTGAGCAGTTCTTC CAIGLAGEGEQFF
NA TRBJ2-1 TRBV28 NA TGTGCCAGCAGTTTCTCTACCGAGCAGTTCTTC CASSFSTEQFF
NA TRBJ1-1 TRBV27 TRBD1 TGTGCCAGCAGTCTTATCCCAGGGGGCACTGAAGCTTTCTTT CASSLIPGGTEAFF
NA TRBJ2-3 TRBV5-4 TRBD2 TGTGCCAGCAGCCGTGGACTAGCGGGTAGCACAGATACGCAGTATTTT CASSRGLAGSTDTQYF
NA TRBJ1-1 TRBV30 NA TGTGCCTGGAGTGTACTTTTGGGAGGAACTGAAGCTTTCTTT CAWSVLLGGTEAFF
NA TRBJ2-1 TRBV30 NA TGTGCCTGGTCACAGGGAGCGCTGGGGAGTGAGCAGTTCTTC CAWSQGALGSEQFF
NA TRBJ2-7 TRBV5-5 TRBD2 TGTGCCAGCAGCTGGACTAGCGGGAGCTACGAGCAGTACTTC CASSWTSGSYEQYF
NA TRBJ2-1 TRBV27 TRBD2 TGTGCCAGCAGTTTTTCCCAGCGGGGGGGCCGATACAATGAGCAGTTCTTC CASSFSQRGGRYNEQFF
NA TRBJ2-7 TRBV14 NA TGTGCCAGCAGCCAAGGATTAGTCGTGCGGAGAGAGCAGTACTTC CASSQGLVVRREQYF
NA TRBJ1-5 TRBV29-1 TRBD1 TGCAGCGTCGGCGGACAGGGGATCAATCAGCCCCAGCATTTT CSVGGQGINQPQHF
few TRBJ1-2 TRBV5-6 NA TGTGCCAGCAGCCTAGTACAATCAGGGTATGGCTACACCTTC CASSLVQSGYGYTF
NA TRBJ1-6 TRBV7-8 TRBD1 TGTGCCAGCGCCCTCTCGGACAGGAGGTCACCCCTCCACTTT CASALSDRRSPLHF
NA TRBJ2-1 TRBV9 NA TGTGCCAGCAGCGTCAGCGGACCCCCTGGGAATGAGCAGTTCTTC CASSVSGPPGNEQFF
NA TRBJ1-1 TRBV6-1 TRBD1 TGTGCCAGCAGTGTAGGGGGCAGACTAGATGAAGCTTTCTTT CASSVGGRLDEAFF
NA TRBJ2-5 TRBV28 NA TGTGCCAGCAGTTTTCTCGGCGAGAAGGAGGAGACCCAGTACTTC CASSFLGEKEETQYF
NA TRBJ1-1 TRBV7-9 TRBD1 TGTGCCAGCAGCACGGGGACAGGGGTGTCTGAAGCTTTCTTT CASSTGTGVSEAFF
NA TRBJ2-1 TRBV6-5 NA TGTGCCAGCAGTTTACAGGTTTATGGGATTGAGCAGTTCTTC CASSLQVYGIEQFF
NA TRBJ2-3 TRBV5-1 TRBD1 TGCGCCAGCAGCTCCAACCGACAGGGGTCTTCAGATACGCAGTATTTT CASSSNRQGSSDTQYF
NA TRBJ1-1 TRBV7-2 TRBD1 TGTGCCAGCAGCCTAGGGGGCCAGAACACTGAAGCTTTCTTT CASSLGGQNTEAFF
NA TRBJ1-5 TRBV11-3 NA TGTGCCAGCAGCTTAGATGGAGCGAATCAGCCCCAGCATTTT CASSLDGANQPQHF
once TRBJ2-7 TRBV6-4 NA TGTGCCAGCAGTGCCGCACTTCCCTCAGGAAACGAGCAGTACTTC CASSAALPSGNEQYF
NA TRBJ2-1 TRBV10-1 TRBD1 TGCGCCAGCAGTCCACAGGGGGCCCGCTACAATGAGCAGTTCTTC CASSPQGARYNEQFF
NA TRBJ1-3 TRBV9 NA TGTGCCAGGGTGACAGGCTCTGGAAACACCATATATTTT CARVTGSGNTIYF
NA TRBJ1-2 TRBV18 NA TGTGCCAGCTCACCCCAGGGGCAGGTTGGCTACACCTTC CASSPQGQVGYTF
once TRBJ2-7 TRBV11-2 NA TGTGCCAGCAGCTTCTACAGGGGGGGGTACGAGCAGTACTTC CASSFYRGGYEQYF
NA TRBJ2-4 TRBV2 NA TGTGCCAGCAGTGTGGGGCGGGGTAGCGGCATTCAGTACTTC CASSVGRGSGIQYF
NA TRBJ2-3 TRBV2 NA TGTGCCAGCATTGTCGGGAGTGCCGATACGCAGTATTTT CASIVGSADTQYF
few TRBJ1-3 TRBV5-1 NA TGCGCCAGCAGCAATGACAGGCCCGGCTCTGGAAACACCATATATTTT CASSNDRPGSGNTIYF
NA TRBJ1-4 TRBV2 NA TGTGCCAGCAGAACCGGGACAATAACTAATGAAAAACTGTTTTTT CASRTGTITNEKLFF
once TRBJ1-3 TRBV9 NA TGTGCCAGCAGCGTAGCCCTCTCTGGAAACACCATATATTTT CASSVALSGNTIYF
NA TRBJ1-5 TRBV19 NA TGTGCCAGTAGTATAGGGGGGGAGGAGGCACAGCCCCAGCATTTT CASSIGGEEAQPQHF
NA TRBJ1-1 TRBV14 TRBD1 TGTGCCAGCAGCGAAGGGTTCTTAGGGACAGGGAGGGTCCTAGACACTGAAGCTTTCTTT CASSEGFLGTGRVLDTEAFF
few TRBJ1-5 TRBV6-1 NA TGTGCCAGCAGTGGACGGGGTATCAATCAGCCCCAGCATTTT CASSGRGINQPQHF
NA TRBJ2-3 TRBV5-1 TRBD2 TGCGCCAGCAGCCCGACTAGCGGAACAGATACGCAGTATTTT CASSPTSGTDTQYF
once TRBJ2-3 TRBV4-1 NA TGCGCCAGCTTGGATGAGGCATATACGCAGTATTTT CASLDEAYTQYF
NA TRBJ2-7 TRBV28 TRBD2 TGTGCCAGCAGTTTCCGCCTAGCGGGAGGTTCCTCCTACGAGCAGTACTTC CASSFRLAGGSSYEQYF
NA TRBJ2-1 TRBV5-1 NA TGCGCCAGCGGGGACCACCGCGGGACGCCCTCCTACAATGAGCAGTTCTTC CASGDHRGTPSYNEQFF
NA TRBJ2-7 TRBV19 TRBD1 TGTGCCAGTAGTCCAAAGGACAGGTCCTACGAGCAGTACTTC CASSPKDRSYEQYF
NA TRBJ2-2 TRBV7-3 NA TGTGCCAGCAGCTTCCGTAACGGGGAGCTGTTTTTT CASSFRNGELFF
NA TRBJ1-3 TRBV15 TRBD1 TGTGCCACCAGCAGGGACAGGGTCTCTGGAAACACCATATATTTT CATSRDRVSGNTIYF
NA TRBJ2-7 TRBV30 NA TGTGCCTGGAGTAAAGGGGGCTCCTACGAGCAGTACTTC CAWSKGGSYEQYF
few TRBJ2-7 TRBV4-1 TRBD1 TGCGCCAGCAGCCCCCCGACAGGGGGCAACGAGCAGTACTTC CASSPPTGGNEQYF
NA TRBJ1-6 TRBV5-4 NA TGTGCCAGCAGCTTGAACGGGGTCCTACCGAATTCACCCCTCCACTTT CASSLNGVLPNSPLHF
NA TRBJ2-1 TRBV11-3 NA TGTGCCAGCAGCTGGGCCCGGGGGGAGCAGTTCTTC CASSWARGEQFF
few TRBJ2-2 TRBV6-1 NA TGTGCCAGCAGTGGCCAGGGGGCGATAGCGGGAGCCGGGGAGCTGTTTTTT CASSGQGAIAGAGELFF
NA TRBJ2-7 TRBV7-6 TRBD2 TGTGCCAGCAGCTTGGGACTAGCGGGGATCGAGCAGTACTTC CASSLGLAGIEQYF